The sequence of this T cell receptor beta chain was determined in a study of identical twins. The CDR3 consists of 18 residues. Germline loops: CDR1 MNHEY, CDR2 SMNVEV (reference sequence). The V and J ends lost 4 bases and 4 bases, in that order; junction bases with no gene match: 10. TCRdb passed the 5' RACE reads through MiXCR, listing each CDR3 protein once. The sample has more than 400,000 distinct CDR3 sequences; about 16% are singletons. The data were also submitted as part of a second study, on yellow fever vaccine responses in identical twins.

This sequence was found in a woman aged 18 to 35 in good health. The source material was CD4+ T cells sorted from blood. J is TRBJ2-2 and V is TRBV27; TRBD2 matches at 12 bases. The CDR3: CASSSNRWTSGATGELFF. CDR3 DNA sequence: TGTGCCAGCAGTTCCAACCGCTGGACTAGCGGGGCCACCGGGGAGCTGTTTTTT.